Sequencing of this T cell receptor beta chain was carried out in a study of CD8 T cells in Susac syndrome. Findings of the study overall: It was acknowledged by the study that relatively few individuals were included in its TCR sequencing and HLA analysis.

Trimming left V 0 bases short and J 4 bases short, with 12 bases between. CDR3 size: 14 residues. The germline CDR1 and CDR2 sequences are SQVTM and ANQGSEA. Remarks on this clonotype: Its antigen is as yet unknown.

Sequencing of TCR beta covered CD8+ and CD4+ T cells obtained from blood. Negative isolation yielded CD8+ and CD4+ T cells; FACS enriched TEMRA cells. After extraction with the RNeasy kit, about 0.45 to 1 ug of the RNA was reverse transcribed using random hexamers. The amplification used immunoSEQ multiplex PCR on TCR beta CDR3; it spanned 54 Vbeta and 13 Jbeta. TCRdb used MiXCR to reprocess the immunoSEQ multiplex PCR reads, holding one entry per CDR3 protein. The sample yields about 200,000 distinct CDR3 sequences, 90% to 95% seen once. This rearrangement joins TRBV29-1 to TRBJ1-2; weak D call: TRBD1 (6 bases). The source of this sequence is a human donor in good health. The material sequenced was CD4+ T cells from PBMCs. The CDR3 protein is CSVEDPTGFYGYTF. The CDR3 DNA sequence: TGCAGCGTTGAAGATCCCACAGGGTTCTATGGCTACACCTTC.